The next 19 T cell receptor beta chains were all read from a single sample in a study of cytomegalovirus exposure and HLA in healthy donors. The PCR used 60 Vbeta and 13 Jbeta primers. The table came from immunoSEQ multiplex PCR; TCRdb's copy has only in-frame clones and leaves some out. The sample holds roughly 130,000 clones, about 74% seen once. The specimen was PBMCs. The receptors were sampled from a woman between 50 and 59 years old in good health and CMV-seropositive.

The gene calls are TRBV10-2 and TRBJ1-2; possible D gene TRBD1, 5 bases. CDR3 length: 18 amino acids. Between the trimmed V and J ends, which lost 5 bases and 5 bases, there was a span of 27 bases. Germline V gives CDR1 WSHSY, CDR2 SAAADI. CDR3 region: CASSPEAAGRGKLYGYTF. CDR3 sequence (DNA): TGCGCCAGCAGTCCGGAAGCCGCCGGGAGGGGAAAGCTATATGGCTACACCTTC.

The chain links TRBV7-2 to TRBJ1-2; D possibly corresponds to TRBD1 (5 bases). CDR3 length: 13 residues. The germline V gene has CDR1 SGHTA and CDR2 FQGNSA. The V and J ends lost 2 bases and 2 bases respectively, with 6 bases between them. In nucleotides, the CDR3 is TGTGCCAGCAGCTTAAGACAGAACTATGGCTACACCTTC. Translated: CASSLRQNYGYTF.

This clone was found a few times. The chain employs TRBV29-1 and TRBJ1-1; a possible D gene is TRBD1 (5 bases). This CDR3 comprises 15 residues. Germline V CDR1 and CDR2: SQVTM, ANQGSEA. As DNA, the CDR3 is TGCAAACGGTGGGGGAGGCCCCGGGGGAACACTGAAGCTTTCTTT. Translated, it gives CKRWGRPRGNTEAFF.

The V gene is TRBV30, the J gene TRBJ1-6; 7 bases map to TRBD1. Per germline, CDR1 GTSNPN and CDR2 SVGIG (reference sequence). J lost 4 bases, V lost 5 bases, and 14 bases had no gene match. This CDR3 spans 17 amino acids. CDR3 sequence reads: CAWLPGGTAEYNSPLHF. The CDR3 region has the DNA TGTGCCTGGTTACCCGGTGGGACAGCAGAATATAATTCACCCCTCCACTTT.

The chain uses TRBV27 and TRBJ1-5, with 10 nucleotides matching TRBD1. With 6 bases clipped from V and 8 bases from J, the junction kept 13 bases outside the gene matches. Per the germline V gene, CDR1 is MNHEY and CDR2 is SMNVEV (reference sequence). CDR3 length equals 16 residues. The CDR3 loop reads CASSLTSGTGVKPQHF. CDR3 DNA sequence: TGTGCCAGCAGCCTAACATCCGGGACAGGGGTGAAGCCCCAGCATTTT.

The V gene is TRBV19, the J gene TRBJ2-2; the match to TRBD1 covers 9 bases. J was trimmed by 6 bases and V by 1 base; bases with no gene match: 3. CDR3 length: 15 residues. Germline-derived CDR1 and CDR2 are LNHDA and SQIVND (reference sequence). CDR3 DNA: TGTGCCAGTAGTATAGGTTGGACAGGGGCCGGGGAGCTGTTTTTT. It is translated as CASSIGWTGAGELFF.

The V call is TRBV29-1, the J call TRBJ1-2; 9 bases match TRBD1. After removal of 6 bases from V and 7 bases from J, the junction contained 6 bases not matched to a gene. CDR1 and CDR2 from the germline V gene are SQVTM and ANQGSEA. The CDR3 length is 12 residues. The chain's CDR3 is CSVTPTGGGYTF. CDR3 sequence (DNA): TGCAGCGTGACGCCGACAGGGGGTGGCTACACCTTC.

V usage is TRBV5-1 and J usage is TRBJ2-5; D is ambiguous. The DNA matches TRBJ2-7 better at its end, which makes the J call doubtful. This CDR3 is 13 amino acids long. Per germline, CDR1 SGHRS and CDR2 YFSETQ. CDR3 residues: CASSLDPRYEQYF. The CDR3 region has the DNA TGCGCCAGCAGCTTGGACCCCCGCTACGAGCAGTACTTC.

This chain connects TRBV27 to TRBJ2-3, with 9 bases fitting TRBD2. CDR1 MNHEY and CDR2 SMNVEV come from the germline V gene (reference sequence). The V and J ends lost 3 bases and 3 bases, in that order; junction bases with no gene match: 1. The CDR3 is 14 residues long. The CDR3 sequence is CASSLRGGTDTQYF. In DNA form, the CDR3 reads TGTGCCAGCAGTTTGCGGGGGGGGACAGATACGCAGTATTTT.

J is TRBJ2-7 and V is TRBV6-5; 10 bases agree with TRBD2. Germline trimming cut 6 bases from V and 5 bases from J; bases unmatched to any gene: 10. The CDR3 consists of 15 residues. CDR1 MNHEY and CDR2 SVGAGI come from the germline V gene. The chain's CDR3 is CASSRTETSGHEQYF. In DNA, the CDR3 is TGTGCCAGCAGCCGAACCGAGACTAGCGGGCACGAGCAGTACTTC.

The chain combines TRBV18 with TRBJ1-1; 8 nucleotides line up with TRBD1. Trimming took 5 bases from V and 1 from J; bases not matched to a gene: 6. The CDR3 sequence is 15 residues long. Germline CDR1 reads KGHSH; CDR2 reads LQKENI. The CDR3 DNA reads as TGTGCCAGCTCAGGTCCCGGGACAGGGAACACTGAAGCTTTCTTT. Translation: CASSGPGTGNTEAFF.

Points on this clone: Compared with germline, one end of the junction differs, possibly owing to a read error. This chain connects TRBV7-7 to TRBJ2-3; possibly TRBD2 for D (6 bases). Germline CDR1 and CDR2: SSHAT and FNYEAQ (reference sequence). The CDR3 spans 15 residues. The CDR3 DNA is TGTGCTAGCAGCGCAACGGGACTCGCTACAGATACGCAGTATTTT. Encoded protein: CASSATGLATDTQYF.

Only a few counts were recorded for this clone. The chain uses TRBV2 and TRBJ1-2, with D unresolved. The CDR3 covers 17 residues. Deletions cut 1 base from V and 2 bases from J, with 17 bases between. From germline, CDR1 is SNHLY and CDR2 FYNNEI. DNA for the CDR3: TGTGCCAGCAGTGAAGGAGCGCAAGGCCTTAGGAACTATGGCTACACCTTC. Residues: CASSEGAQGLRNYGYTF.

The CDR3 DNA is TGTGCCAGCAGCTCCGTGTCTTTAGAGACCCAGTACTTC. Amino acid sequence: CASSSVSLETQYF. The genes are TRBV7-2 and TRBJ2-5, with D unresolved. Per germline, CDR1 SGHTA and CDR2 FQGNSA. V was trimmed by 4 bases and J by 4 bases, leaving 10 bases between them. The CDR3 has 13 amino acids. Supplemented by reference TRBV7-2 and TRBJ2-5, the full variable domain reads GAGVSQSPSNKVTEKGKDVELRCDPISGHTALYWYRQSLGQGLEFLIYFQGNSAPDKSGLPSDRFSAERTGGSVSTLTIQRTQQEDSAVYLCASSSVSLETQYFGPGTRLLVL.

V and J are TRBV5-4 and TRBJ2-5; D is perhaps TRBD1 (6 bases). Trimming removed 7 bases at V and 5 bases at J, with 21 bases between. CDR1 SGHNT and CDR2 YYREEE come from the germline V gene (reference sequence). This CDR3 region has 15 residues. The CDR3 spells CASFLNPGAYETQYF. Written as DNA, the CDR3 is TGTGCCAGCTTCCTTAACCCAGGGGCCTACGAGACCCAGTACTTC.

A word on this clone: One end of the junction fails to match germline, which may point to a read error. V usage is TRBV4-2 and J usage is TRBJ2-7, with D possibly TRBD1 on 6 matching bases. The germline V gene has CDR1 LGHNA and CDR2 YNFKEQ. This CDR3 has 16 amino acids. The CDR3 DNA follows: TGTGCCCGCAGCCCAGGACCGCAGGGGAGCTCCTACGAGCAGTACTTC. It specifies CARSPGPQGSSYEQYF.

This clone was observed a few times. The chain has TRBV5-1 and TRBJ2-7; possibly TRBD2 for D (6 bases). Per germline, CDR1 SGHRS and CDR2 YFSETQ. The CDR3 extends over 13 amino acids. V was clipped by 5 bases and J by 5 bases, with 14 bases between them. The CDR3 coding sequence is TGCGCCAGCAGGGAGGGACGGGCGGACGAGCAGTACTTC. It yields the protein CASREGRADEQYF.

Turning to this clone: Germline and junction disagree at one end, which may indicate a read error. This sequence joins TRBV4-2 and TRBJ1-2, with a possible D match to TRBD1 (5 bases). The CDR3 covers 18 residues. In germline, CDR1 is LGHNA, CDR2 YNFKEQ. CDR3: CASSQTSLGGANPYGYPF. The CDR3 DNA sequence: TGTGCCAGCAGCCAAACCTCGCTGGGCGGGGCCAACCCCTATGGCTACCCCTTC.

The sample holds a few counts of this clone. The chain recombines TRBV13 with TRBJ1-2; tentatively, D is TRBD1 (6 bases). The CDR3 contains 15 residues. Looked up from germline, CDR1 is PRHDT and CDR2 is FYEKMQ (reference sequence). Deletions cut 5 bases from V and 7 bases from J, with 20 bases between. CDR3 coding DNA: TGTGCCAGCAGCCGCTTCAGGGGCGGGGGTGCTGGCTACACCTTC. As protein: CASSRFRGGGAGYTF.